The clone carrying this TCR beta chain was seen ten or more times. What it binds is not known. The germline gives CDR1 LNHDA, CDR2 SQIVND (reference sequence). The CDR3 is 18 amino acids. V trimming: 6 bases; J trimming: 3 bases; junction bases outside the gene matches: 15. At the time of active disease, bone marrow was collected from every patient. This record belongs to a study of read filtering for tumor transcriptome and immune sequencing. Findings of the study overall: In IR-seq, single-read clonotypes were around four fifths of clonotypes but around 3.5% of reads.

This library used roughly 400 ng RNA and molecular barcoded adaptors spanning alpha/delta and beta/gamma chains. TCRdb reprocessed the reads with MiXCR, giving one entry per CDR3 protein. The table has 20,000 or so distinct CDR3 sequences, 20% to 25% seen once. V gene TRBV19 combines with J gene TRBJ2-4, with 9 bases lining up with TRBD1. The specimen was a population of CD138-negative cells sorted from bone marrow. This TCR was sampled from a donor at least 40 years old with multiple myeloma. CDR3 bases: TGTGCCAGTAGCCCTCGTGGGGGCGACAGGGGGTTCAAAAACATTCAGTACTTC. Protein product: CASSPRGGDRGFKNIQYF.